This TCR beta chain emerged from a study of T cell clonotyping in hematopoietic cell transplantation. Looked up from germline, CDR1 is DFQATT and CDR2 is SNEGSKA (reference sequence). The CDR3 totals 11 residues. This clone showed up just a few times. Antigen specificity is unknown. Study findings and constraints: No sorting was done, leaving CD4 and CD8 contributions mixed. Few recipient clonotypes overlapped donors; over 95% were de novo at given depth.

As for time point: recipient sample about 28 days before transplant, after cytoreduction. The assay was immunoSEQ multiplex PCR, and TCRdb's table has in-frame clones only and misses some. Here the sample spans more than 8,000 clones, roughly 87% being singletons. The sample consisted of peripheral blood mononuclear cells, taken before stem cell transplant. The sequence was obtained from an older woman with acute myeloid leukemia. Some clones in this sample may be carry-over from other donors' samples. The chain has TRBV20-1 and TRBJ2-5; 7 nucleotides align to TRBD2. CDR3 coding DNA: TGCAGCCGCGGGAGAGGGACGTCCCAGTACTTC. Amino acids: CSRGRGTSQYF.